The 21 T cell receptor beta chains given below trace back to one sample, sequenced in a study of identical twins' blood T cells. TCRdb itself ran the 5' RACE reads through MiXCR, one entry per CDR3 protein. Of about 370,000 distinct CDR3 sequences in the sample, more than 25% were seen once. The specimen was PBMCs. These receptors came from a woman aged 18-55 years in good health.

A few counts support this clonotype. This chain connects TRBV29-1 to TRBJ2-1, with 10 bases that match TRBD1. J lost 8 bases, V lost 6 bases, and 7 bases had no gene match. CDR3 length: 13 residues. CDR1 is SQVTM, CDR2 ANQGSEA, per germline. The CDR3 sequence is CSVAGTGVHEQFF. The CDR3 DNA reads TGCAGCGTGGCCGGGACAGGGGTCCATGAGCAGTTCTTC.

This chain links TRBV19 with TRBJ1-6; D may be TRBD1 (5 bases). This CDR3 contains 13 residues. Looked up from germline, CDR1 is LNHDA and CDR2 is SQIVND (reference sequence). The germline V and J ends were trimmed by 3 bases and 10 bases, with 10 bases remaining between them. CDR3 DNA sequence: TGTGCCAGTAGTATTCCGGGGGAGTCACCCCTCCACTTT. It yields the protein CASSIPGESPLHF.

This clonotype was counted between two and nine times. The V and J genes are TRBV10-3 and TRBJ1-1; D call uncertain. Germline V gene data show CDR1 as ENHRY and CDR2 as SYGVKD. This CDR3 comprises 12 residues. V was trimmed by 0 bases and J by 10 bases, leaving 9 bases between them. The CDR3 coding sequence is TGTGCCATCAGTGAGTCTGGGAATCGAGCTTTCTTT. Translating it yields CAISESGNRAFF.

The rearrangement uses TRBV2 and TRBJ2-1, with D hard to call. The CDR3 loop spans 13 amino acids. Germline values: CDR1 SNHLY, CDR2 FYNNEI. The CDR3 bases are TGTGCTGGTATCGGAAGTAAGGCTAATGAGCAGTTCTTC. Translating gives CAGIGSKANEQFF.

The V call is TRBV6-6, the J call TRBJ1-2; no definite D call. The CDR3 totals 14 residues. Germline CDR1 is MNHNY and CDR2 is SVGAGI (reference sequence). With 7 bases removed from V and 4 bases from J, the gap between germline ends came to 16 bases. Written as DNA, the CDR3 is TGTGCCAGCATAGACTCAAGCAAGGGCTATGGCTACACCTTC. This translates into CASIDSSKGYGYTF.

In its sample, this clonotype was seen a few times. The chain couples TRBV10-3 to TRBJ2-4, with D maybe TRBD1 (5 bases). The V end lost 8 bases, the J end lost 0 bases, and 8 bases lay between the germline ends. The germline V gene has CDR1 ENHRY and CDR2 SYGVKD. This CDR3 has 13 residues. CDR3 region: CAIQGGAKNIQYF. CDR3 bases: TGTGCCATCCAGGGTGGAGCCAAAAACATTCAGTACTTC.

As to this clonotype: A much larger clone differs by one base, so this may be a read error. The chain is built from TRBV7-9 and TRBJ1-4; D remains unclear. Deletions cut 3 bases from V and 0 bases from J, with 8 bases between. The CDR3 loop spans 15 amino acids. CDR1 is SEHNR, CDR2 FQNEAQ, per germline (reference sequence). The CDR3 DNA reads TGTGCCAGCAGCTTCGGGTTTGCAACTAATGAAAAACTGTTTTTT. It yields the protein CASSFGFATNEKLFF.

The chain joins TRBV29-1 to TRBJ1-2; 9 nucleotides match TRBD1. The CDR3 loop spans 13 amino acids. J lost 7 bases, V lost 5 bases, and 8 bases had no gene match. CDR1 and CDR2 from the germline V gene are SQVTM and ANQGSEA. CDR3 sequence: CSVIQGASFGYTF. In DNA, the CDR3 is TGCAGCGTTATACAGGGGGCGTCGTTTGGCTACACCTTC. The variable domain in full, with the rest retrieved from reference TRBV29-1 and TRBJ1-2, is SAVISQKPSRDICQRGTSLTIQCQVDSQVTMMFWYRQQPGQSLTLIATANQGSEATYESGFVIDKFPISRPNLTFSTLTVSNMSPEDSSIYLCSVIQGASFGYTFGSGTRLTVV.

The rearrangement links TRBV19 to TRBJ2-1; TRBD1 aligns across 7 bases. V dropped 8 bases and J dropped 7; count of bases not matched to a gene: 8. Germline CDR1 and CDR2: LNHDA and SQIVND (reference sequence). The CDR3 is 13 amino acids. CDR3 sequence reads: CASRIQGSNEQFF. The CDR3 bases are TGTGCCAGTCGAATACAGGGGTCGAATGAGCAGTTCTTC.

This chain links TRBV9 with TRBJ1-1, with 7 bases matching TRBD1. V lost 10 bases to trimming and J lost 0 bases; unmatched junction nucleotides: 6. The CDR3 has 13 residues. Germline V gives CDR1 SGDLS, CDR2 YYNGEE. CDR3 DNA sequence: TGTGCCGGAGCGACAGGGCTGAACACTGAAGCTTTCTTT. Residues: CAGATGLNTEAFF.

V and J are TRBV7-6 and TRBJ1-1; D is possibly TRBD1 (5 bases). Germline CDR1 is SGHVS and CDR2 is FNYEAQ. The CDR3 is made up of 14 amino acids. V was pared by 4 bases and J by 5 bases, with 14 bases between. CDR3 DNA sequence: TGTGCCAGCAGCTCCGGGACGCGCGGAACTGAAGCTTTCTTT. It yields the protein CASSSGTRGTEAFF.

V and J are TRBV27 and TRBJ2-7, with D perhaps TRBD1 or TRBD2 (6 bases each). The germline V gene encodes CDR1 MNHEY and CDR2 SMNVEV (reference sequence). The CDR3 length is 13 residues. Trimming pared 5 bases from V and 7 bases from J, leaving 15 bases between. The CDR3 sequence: CASSKRGVGEQYF. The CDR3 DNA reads TGTGCCAGCAGTAAGAGGGGGGTAGGAGAGCAGTACTTC.

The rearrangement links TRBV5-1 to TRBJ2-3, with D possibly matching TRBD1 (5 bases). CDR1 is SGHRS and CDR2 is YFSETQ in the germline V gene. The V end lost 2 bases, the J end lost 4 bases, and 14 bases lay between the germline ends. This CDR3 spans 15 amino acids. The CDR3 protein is CASSLSRVGPDTQYF. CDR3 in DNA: TGCGCCAGCAGCTTAAGCAGGGTGGGCCCAGATACGCAGTATTTT.

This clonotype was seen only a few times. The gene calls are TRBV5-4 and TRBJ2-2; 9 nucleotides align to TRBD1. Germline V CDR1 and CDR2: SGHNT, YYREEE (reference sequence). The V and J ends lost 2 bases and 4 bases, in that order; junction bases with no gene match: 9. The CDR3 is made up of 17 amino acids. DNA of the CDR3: TGTGCCAGCAGCTTTCCAAGGACAGGGGTTATCACCGGGGAGCTGTTTTTT. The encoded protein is CASSFPRTGVITGELFF. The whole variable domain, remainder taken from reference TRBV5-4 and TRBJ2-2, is ETGVTQSPTHLIKTRGQQVTLRCSSQSGHNTVSWYQQALGQGPQFIFQYYREEENGRGNFPPRFSGLQFPNYSSELNVNALELDDSALYLCASSFPRTGVITGELFFGEGSRLTVL.

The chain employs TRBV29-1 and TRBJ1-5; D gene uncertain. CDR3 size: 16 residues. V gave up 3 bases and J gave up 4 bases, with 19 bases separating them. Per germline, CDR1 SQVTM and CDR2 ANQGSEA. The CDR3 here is CSVDEVAEKINQPQHF. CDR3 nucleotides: TGCAGCGTTGACGAAGTGGCAGAGAAGATAAATCAGCCCCAGCATTTT.

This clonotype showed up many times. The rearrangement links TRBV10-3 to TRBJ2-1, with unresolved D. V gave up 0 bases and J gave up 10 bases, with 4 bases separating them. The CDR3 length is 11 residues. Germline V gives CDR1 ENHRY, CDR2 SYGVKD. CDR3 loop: CAISESREQFF. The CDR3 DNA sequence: TGTGCCATCAGTGAGTCGCGAGAGCAGTTCTTC.

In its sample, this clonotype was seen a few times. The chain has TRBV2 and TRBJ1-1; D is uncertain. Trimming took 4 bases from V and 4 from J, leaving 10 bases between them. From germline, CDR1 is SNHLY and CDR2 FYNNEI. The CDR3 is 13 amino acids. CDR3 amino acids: CASSAAGGTEAFF. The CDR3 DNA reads TGTGCCAGCAGTGCCGCGGGTGGCACTGAAGCTTTCTTT.

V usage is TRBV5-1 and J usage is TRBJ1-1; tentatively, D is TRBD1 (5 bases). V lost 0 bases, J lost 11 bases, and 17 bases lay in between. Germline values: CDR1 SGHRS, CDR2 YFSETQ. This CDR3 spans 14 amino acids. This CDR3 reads CASSLGGQGGEAFF. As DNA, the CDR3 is TGCGCCAGCAGCTTGGGCGGTCAGGGTGGTGAGGCTTTCTTT.

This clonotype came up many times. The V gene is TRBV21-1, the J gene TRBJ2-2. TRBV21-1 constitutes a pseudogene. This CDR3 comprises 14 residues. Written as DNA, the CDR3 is TGTGCCAGCAGCACCCACCTACTTCCCGGGGAGCTGTTTTTT. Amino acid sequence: CASSTHLLPGELFF.

CDR3 sequence reads: CASSLWAPDGYTEAFF. The CDR3 DNA sequence: TGCGCCAGCAGCTTGTGGGCGCCGGACGGTTACACTGAAGCTTTCTTT. The V gene is TRBV5-1, the J gene TRBJ1-1; D ambiguous. Trimming took off 1 base at V and 3 bases at J, with 16 bases between the two ends. In germline, CDR1 is SGHRS, CDR2 YFSETQ. This CDR3 contains 16 residues. Looking up the rest from reference TRBV5-1 and TRBJ1-1 gives the full variable domain: KAGVTQTPRYLIKTRGQQVTLSCSPISGHRSVSWYQQTPGQGLQFLFEYFSETQRNKGNFPGRFSGRQFSNSRSEMNVSTLELGDSALYLCASSLWAPDGYTEAFFGQGTRLTVV.

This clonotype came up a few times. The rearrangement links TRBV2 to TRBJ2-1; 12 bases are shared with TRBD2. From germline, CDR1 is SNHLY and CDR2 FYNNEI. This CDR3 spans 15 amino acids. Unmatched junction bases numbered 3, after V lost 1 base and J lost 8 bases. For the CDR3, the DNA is TGTGCCAGCAGTGAAGATGGACTAGCGGGGTATGAGCAGTTCTTC. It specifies CASSEDGLAGYEQFF. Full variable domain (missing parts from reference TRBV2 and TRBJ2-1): EPEVTQTPSHQVTQMGQEVILRCVPISNHLYFYWYRQILGQKVEFLVSFYNNEISEKSEIFDDQFSVERPDGSNFTLKIRSTKLEDSAMYFCASSEDGLAGYEQFFGPGTRLTVL.